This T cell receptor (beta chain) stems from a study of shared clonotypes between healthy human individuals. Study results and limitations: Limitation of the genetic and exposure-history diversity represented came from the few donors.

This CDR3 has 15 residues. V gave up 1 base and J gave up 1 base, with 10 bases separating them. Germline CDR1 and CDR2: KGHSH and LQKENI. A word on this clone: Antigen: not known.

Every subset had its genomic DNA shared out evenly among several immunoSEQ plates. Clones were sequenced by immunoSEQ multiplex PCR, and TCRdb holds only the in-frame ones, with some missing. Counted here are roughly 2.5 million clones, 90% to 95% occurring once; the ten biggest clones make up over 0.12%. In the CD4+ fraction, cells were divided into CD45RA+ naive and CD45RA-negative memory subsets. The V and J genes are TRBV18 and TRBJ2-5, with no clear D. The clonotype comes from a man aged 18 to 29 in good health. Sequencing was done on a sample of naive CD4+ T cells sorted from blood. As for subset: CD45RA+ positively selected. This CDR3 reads CASSPLGGGQETQYF. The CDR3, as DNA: TGTGCCAGCTCACCACTGGGCGGCGGCCAAGAGACCCAGTACTTC.